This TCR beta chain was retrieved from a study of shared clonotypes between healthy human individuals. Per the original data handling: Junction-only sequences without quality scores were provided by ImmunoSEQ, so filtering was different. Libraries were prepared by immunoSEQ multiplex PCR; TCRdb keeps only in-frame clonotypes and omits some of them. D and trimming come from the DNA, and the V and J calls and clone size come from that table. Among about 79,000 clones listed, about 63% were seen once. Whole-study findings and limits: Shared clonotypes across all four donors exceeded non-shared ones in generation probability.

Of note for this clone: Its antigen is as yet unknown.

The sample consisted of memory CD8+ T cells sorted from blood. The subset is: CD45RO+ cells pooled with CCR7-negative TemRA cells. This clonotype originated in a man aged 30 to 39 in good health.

DNA for the CDR3: TGTGCCAGCAAGCTCTTTACCTACGAGCAGTACTTC. Its protein is CASKLFTYEQYF. J is TRBJ2-7 and V is TRBV2, with D unclear. The germline gives CDR1 SNHLY, CDR2 FYNNEI. Trimming cost V 7 bases and J 2 bases, with 9 bases left between them. The CDR3 spans 12 residues.